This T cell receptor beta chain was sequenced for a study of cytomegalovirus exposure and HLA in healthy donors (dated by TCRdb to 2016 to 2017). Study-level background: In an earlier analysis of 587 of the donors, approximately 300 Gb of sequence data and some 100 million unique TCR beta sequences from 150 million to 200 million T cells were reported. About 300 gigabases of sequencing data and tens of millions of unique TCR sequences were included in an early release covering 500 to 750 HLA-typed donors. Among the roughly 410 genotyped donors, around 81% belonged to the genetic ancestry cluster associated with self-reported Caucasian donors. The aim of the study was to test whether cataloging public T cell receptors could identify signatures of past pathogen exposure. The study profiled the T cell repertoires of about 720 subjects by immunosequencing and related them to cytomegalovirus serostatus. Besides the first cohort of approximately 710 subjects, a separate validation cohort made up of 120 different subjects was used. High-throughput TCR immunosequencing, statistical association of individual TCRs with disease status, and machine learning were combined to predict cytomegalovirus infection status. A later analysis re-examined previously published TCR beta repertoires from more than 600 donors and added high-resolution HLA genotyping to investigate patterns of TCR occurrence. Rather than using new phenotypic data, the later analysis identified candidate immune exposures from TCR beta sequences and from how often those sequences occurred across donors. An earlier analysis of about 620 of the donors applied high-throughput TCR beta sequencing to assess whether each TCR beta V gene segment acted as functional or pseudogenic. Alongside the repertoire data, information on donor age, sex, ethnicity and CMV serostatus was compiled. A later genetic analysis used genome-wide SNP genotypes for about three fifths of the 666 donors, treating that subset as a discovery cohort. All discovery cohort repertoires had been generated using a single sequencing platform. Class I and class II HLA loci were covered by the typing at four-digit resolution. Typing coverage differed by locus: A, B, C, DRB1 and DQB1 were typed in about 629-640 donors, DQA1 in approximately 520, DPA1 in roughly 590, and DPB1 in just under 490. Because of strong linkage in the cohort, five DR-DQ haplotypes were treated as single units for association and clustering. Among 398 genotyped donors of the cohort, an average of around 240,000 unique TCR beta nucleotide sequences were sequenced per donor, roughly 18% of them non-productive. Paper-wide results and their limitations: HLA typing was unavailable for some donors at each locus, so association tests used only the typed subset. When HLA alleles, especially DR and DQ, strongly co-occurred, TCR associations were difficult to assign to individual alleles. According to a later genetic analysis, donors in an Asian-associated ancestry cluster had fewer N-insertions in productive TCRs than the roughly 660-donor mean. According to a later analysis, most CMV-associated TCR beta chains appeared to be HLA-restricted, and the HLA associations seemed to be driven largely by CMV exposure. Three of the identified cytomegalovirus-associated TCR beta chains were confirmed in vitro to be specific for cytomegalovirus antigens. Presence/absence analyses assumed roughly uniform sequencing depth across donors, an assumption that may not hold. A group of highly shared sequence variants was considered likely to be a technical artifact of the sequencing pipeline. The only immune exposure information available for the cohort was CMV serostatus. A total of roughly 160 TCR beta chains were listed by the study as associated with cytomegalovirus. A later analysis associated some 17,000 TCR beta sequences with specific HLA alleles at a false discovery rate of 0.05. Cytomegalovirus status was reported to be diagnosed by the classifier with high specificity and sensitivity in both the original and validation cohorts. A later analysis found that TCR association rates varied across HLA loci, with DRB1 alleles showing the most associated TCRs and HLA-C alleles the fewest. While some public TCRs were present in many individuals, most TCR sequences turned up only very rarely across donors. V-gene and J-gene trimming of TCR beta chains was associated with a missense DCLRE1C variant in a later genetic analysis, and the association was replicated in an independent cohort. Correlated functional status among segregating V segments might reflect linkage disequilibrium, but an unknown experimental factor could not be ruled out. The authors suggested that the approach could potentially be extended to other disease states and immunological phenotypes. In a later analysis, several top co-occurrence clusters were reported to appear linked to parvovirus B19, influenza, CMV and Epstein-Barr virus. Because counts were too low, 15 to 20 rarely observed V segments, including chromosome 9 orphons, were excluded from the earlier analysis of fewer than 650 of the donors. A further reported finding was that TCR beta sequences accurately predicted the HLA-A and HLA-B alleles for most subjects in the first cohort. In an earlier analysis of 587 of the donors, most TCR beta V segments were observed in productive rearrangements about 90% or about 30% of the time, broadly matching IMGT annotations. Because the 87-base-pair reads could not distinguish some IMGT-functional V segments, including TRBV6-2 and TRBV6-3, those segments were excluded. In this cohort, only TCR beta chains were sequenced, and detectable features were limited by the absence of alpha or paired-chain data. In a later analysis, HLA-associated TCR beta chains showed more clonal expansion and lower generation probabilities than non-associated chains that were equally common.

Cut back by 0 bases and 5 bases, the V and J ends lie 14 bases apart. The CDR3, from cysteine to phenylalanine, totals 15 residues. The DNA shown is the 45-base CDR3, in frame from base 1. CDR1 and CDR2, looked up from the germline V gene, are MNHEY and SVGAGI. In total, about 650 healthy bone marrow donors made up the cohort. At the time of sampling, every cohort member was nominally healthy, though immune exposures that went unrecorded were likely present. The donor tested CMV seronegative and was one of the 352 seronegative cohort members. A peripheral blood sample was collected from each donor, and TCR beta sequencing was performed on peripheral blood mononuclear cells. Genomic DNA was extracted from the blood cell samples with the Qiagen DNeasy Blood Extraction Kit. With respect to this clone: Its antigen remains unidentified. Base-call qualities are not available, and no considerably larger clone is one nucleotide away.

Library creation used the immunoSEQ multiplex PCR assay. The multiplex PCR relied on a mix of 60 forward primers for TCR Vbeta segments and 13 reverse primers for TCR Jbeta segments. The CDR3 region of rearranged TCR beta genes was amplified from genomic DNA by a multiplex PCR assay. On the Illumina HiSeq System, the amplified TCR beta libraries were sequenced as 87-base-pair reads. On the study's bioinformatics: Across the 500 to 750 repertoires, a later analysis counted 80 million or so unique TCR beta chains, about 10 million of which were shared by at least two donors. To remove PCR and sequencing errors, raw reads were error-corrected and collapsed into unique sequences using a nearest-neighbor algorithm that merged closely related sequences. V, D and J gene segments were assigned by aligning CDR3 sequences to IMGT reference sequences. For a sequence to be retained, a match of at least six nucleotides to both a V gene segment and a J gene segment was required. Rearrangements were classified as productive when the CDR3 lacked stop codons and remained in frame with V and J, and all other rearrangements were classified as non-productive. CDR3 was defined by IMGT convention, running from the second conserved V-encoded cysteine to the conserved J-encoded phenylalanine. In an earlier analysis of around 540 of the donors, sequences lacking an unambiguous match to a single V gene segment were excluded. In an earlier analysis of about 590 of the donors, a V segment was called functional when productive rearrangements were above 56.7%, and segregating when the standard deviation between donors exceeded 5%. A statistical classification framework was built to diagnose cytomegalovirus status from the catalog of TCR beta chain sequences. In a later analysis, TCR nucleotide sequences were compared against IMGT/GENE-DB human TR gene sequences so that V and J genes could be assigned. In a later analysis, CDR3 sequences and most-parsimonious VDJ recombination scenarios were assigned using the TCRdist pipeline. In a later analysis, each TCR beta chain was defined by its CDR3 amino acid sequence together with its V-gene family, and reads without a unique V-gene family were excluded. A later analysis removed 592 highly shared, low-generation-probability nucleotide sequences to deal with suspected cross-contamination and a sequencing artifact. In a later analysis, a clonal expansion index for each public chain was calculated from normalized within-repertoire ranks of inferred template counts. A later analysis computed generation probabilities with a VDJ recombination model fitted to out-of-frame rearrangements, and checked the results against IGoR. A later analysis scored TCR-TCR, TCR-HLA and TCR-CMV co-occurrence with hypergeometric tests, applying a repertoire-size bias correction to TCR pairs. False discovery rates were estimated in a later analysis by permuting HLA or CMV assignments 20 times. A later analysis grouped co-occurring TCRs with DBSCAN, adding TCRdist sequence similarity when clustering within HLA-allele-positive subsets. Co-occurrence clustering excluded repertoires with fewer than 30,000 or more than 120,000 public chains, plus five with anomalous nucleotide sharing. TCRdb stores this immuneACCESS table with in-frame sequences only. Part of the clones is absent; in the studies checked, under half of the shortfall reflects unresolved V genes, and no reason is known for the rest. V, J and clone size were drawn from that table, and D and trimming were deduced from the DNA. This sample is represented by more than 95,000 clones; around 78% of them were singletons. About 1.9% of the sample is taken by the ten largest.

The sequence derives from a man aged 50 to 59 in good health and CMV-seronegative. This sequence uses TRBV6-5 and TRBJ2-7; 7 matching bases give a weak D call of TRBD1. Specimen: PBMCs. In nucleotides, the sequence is TGTGCCAGCAGTTACTCGAAAGGAGGGGGCGACGAGCAGTACTTC. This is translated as CASSYSKGGGDEQYF.